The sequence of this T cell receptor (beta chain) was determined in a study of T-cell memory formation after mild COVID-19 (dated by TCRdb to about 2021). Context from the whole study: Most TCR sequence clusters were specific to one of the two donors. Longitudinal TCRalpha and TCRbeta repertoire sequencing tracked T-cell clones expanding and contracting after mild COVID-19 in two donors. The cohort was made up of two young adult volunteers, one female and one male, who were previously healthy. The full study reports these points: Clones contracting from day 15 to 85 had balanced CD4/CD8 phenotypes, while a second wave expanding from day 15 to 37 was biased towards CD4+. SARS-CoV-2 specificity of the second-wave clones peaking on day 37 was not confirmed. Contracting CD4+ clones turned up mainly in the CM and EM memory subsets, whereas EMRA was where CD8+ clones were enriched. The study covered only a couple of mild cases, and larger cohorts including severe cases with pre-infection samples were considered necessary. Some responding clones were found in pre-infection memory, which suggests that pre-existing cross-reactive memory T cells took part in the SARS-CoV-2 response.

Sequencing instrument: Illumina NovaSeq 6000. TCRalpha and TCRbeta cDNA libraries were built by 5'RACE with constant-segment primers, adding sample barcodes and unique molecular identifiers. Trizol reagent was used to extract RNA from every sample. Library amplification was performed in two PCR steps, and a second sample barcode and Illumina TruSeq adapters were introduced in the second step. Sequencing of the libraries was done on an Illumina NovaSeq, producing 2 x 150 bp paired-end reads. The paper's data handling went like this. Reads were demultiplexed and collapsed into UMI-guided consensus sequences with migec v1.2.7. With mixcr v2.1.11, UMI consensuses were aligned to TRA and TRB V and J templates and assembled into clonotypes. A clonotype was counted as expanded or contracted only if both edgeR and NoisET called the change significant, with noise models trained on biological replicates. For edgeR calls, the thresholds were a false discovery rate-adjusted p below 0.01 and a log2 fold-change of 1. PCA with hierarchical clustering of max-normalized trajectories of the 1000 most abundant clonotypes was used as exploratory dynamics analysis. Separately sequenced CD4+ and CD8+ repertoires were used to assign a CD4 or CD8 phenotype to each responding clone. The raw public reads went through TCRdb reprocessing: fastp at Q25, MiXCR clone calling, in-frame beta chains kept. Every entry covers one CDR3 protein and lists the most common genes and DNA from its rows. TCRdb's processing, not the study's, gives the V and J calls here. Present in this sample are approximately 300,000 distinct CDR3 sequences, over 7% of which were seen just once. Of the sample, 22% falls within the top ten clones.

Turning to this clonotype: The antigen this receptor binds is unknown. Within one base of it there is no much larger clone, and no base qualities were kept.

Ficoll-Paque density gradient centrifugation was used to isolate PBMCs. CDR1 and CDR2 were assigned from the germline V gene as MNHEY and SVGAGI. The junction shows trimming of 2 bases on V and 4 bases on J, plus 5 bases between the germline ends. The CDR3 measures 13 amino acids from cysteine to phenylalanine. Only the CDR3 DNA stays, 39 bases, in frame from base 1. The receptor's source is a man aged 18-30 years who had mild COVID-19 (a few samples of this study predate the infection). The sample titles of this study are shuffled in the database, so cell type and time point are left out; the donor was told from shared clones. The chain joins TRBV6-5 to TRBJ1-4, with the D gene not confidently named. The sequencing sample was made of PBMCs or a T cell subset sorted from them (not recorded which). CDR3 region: CASSYDLNEKLFF. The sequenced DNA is TGTGCCAGCAGTTACGACCTTAATGAAAAACTGTTTTTT.